These 4 T cell receptor beta chains were sequenced from one sample in a study of shared clonotypes between healthy human individuals (dated by TCRdb to 2018 to 2021). The library was obtained by the immunoSEQ multiplex PCR assay. Sourced from immuneACCESS, this table was stored by TCRdb with only in-frame sequences that have V and J called. A share of the clones is absent; for the studies checked, an unresolved V gene accounts for under half, and the remainder has no known explanation. The sample table shows around 2,100,000 clones, and around 96% are seen once. The ten top clones hold 0.9% to 1.5% of the sample. CD8 naive samples were CD45RO-negative cells positively selected for CCR7, giving a CD45RA+CCR7+ population that excluded TemRA cells. Sample: naive CD8+ T cells sorted from blood. In the paper's terms, the cell subset or site label means: CD45RA+CCR7+. Every receptor here comes from a man younger than 35 in good health.

The chain carries TRBV5-4 and TRBJ2-7; 10 bases map to TRBD1. The CDR3 contains 15 residues. V trimming: 0 bases; J trimming: 4 bases; junction bases outside the gene matches: 4. Germline V gives CDR1 SGHNT, CDR2 YYREEE (reference sequence). The CDR3 sequence is CASSLGGQGSYEQYF. The DNA for the CDR3 is TGTGCCAGCAGCTTGGGGGGACAGGGGTCATACGAGCAGTACTTC.

The rearrangement links TRBV5-6 to TRBJ1-1; 10 bases are shared with TRBD1. This CDR3 contains 18 residues. Germline CDR1 reads SGHDT; CDR2 reads YYEEEE. The ends lost 0 bases at V and 1 base at J; junction bases unmatched: 9. CDR3 nucleotides: TGTGCCAGCAGCTTGGAACCGGGACAGGGGCTGGGGAACACTGAAGCTTTCTTT. Its translation is CASSLEPGQGLGNTEAFF.

The chain couples TRBV9 to TRBJ2-5; 7 bases fit TRBD2. The CDR3 length is 14 residues. Trimming at V came to 4 bases and at J to 0 bases, leaving 3 bases not matched to a gene. The germline V gene has CDR1 SGDLS and CDR2 YYNGEE. CDR3 in amino acids: CASSIGGYQETQYF. In DNA, the CDR3 is TGTGCCAGCAGCATCGGGGGGTACCAAGAGACCCAGTACTTC.

A note on this clone: Other DNA sequences from this sample encode an identical CDR3 as well. V usage is TRBV4-1 and J usage is TRBJ2-3; D is possibly TRBD1 (6 bases). CDR1 and CDR2 (germline): MGHRA, YSYEKL. The CDR3 is made up of 14 amino acids. V dropped 3 bases and J dropped 3 bases, with 10 bases sitting between them. As DNA, the CDR3 is TGCGCCAGCAGCCAGGAAACAGGGACAGATACGCAGTATTTT. It specifies CASSQETGTDTQYF.